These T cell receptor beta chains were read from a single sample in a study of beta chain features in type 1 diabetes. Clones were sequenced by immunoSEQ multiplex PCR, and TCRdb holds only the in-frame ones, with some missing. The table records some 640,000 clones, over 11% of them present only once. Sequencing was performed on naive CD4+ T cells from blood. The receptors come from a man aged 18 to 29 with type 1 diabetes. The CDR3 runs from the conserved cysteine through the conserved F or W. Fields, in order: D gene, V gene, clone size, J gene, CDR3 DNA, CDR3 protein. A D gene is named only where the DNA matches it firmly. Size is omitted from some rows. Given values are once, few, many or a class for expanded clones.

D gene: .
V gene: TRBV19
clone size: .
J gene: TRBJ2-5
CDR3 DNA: TGTGCCAGTAGTTCAGCTTGGGGTGGGAAGACCCAGTACTTC
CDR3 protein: CASSSAWGGKTQYF

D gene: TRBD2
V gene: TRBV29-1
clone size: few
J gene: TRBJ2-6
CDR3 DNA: TGCAGCGTTGAAGAGCGCGGGAGGGTCTCTGGGGCCAACGTCCTGACTTTC
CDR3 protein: CSVEERGRVSGANVLTF

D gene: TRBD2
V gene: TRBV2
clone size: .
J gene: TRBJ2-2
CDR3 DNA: TGTGCCAGCAGCGTACTAGCGGCCCGAATCGGCACCGGGGAGCTGTTTTTT
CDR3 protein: CASSVLAARIGTGELFF

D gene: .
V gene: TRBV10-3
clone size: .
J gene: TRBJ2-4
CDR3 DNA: TGTGCCATCAGTGACTCCACGGGACGGACCAAAAACATTCAGTACTTC
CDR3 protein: CAISDSTGRTKNIQYF

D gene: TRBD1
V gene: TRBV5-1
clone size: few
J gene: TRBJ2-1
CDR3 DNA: TGCGCCAGCAGCGTGACCCCCCTGGGACAGGGGAACAATGAGCAGTTCTTC
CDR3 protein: CASSVTPLGQGNNEQFF

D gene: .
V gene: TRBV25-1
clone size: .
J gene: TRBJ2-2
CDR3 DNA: TGTGCCAGCAGTGAAAGGGGCCCCTGGGAGGTCGGGGAGCTGTTTTTT
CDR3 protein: CASSERGPWEVGELFF

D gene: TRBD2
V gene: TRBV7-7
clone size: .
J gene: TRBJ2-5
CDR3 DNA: TGTGCTAGCAGCACCGGCGGGACTAATCAAGAGACCCAGTACTTC
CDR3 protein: CASSTGGTNQETQYF

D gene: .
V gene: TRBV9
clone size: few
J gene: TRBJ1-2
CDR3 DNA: TGTGCCAGCAGCGTAGACCGGGACTCCTTGGGCGGCTACACCTTC
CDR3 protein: CASSVDRDSLGGYTF

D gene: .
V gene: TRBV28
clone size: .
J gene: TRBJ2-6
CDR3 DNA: TGTGCCAGCAGTTTAGTCGGGAGTACTGGGGCCAACGTCCTGACTTTC
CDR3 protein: CASSLVGSTGANVLTF

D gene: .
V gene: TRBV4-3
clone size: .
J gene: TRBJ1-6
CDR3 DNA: TGCGCCAGCAGCCAAGTAATCCTTTATAATTCACCCCTCCACTTT
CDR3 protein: CASSQVILYNSPLHF

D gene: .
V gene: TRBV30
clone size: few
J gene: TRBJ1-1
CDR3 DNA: TGTGCCCTCGAGGTTGGGGCTGAAGCTTTCTTT
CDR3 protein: CALEVGAEAFF

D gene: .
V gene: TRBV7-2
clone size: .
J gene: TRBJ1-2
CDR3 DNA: TGTGCCAGCAGCCCTCACCAGGAAATCTATGGCTACACCTTC
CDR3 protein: CASSPHQEIYGYTF

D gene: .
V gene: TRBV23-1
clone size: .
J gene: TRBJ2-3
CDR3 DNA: TGCGCCAGCCCCTCGGGGATAGATACGCAGTATTTT
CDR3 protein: CASPSGIDTQYF

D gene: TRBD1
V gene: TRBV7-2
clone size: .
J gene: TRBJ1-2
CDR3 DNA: TGTGCCAGCAGCTTAGGCGGGACAGGGGCCCCTGTTGGCTACACCTTC
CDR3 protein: CASSLGGTGAPVGYTF

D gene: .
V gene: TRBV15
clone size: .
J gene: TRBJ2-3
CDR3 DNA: TGTGCCACCAGCAGAGTGGGGGGGCGTGGGCAGGATACGCAGTATTTT
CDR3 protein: CATSRVGGRGQDTQYF

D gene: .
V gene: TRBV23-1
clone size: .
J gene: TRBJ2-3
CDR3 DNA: TGCGCCAGCAGTGACCCCCCAGCAGATACGCAGTATTTT
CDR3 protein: CASSDPPADTQYF